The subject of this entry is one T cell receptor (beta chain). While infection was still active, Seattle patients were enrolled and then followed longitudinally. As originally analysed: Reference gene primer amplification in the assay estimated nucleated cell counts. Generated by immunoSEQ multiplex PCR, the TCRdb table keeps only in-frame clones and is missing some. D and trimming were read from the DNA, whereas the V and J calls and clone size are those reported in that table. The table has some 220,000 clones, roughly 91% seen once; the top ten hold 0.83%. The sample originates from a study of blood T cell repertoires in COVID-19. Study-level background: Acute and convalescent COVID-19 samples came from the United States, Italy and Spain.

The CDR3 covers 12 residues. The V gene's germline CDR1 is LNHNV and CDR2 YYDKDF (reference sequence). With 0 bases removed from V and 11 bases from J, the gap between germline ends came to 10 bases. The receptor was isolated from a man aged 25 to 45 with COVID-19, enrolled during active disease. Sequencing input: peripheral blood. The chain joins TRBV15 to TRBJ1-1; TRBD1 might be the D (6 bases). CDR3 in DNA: TGTGCCACCAGCAGAGATGGACAGAGGGCTTTCTTT. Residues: CATSRDGQRAFF. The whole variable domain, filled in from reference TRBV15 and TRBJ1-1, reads DAMVIQNPRYQVTQFGKPVTLSCSQTLNHNVMYWYQQKSSQAPKLLFHYYDKDFNNEADTPDNFQSRRPNTSFCFLDIRSPGLGDTAMYLCATSRDGQRAFFGQGTRLTVV.